One and the same sample provided the 15 T cell receptor beta chains below, sequenced in a study of early T cells in non-severe SARS-CoV-2 infection. TCRdb re-derived calls from the 5' RACE reads in MiXCR, one entry per CDR3 protein. The data show about 110,000 distinct CDR3 sequences, 9% to 13% seen once. The sample taken for sequencing was whole blood. Every receptor here comes from an adult who was a healthcare worker with PCR-confirmed SARS-CoV-2 infection or an uninfected control (not recorded which).

This clonotype has ten or more counts. The genes are TRBV5-5 and TRBJ1-5; 10 nucleotides line up with TRBD1. CDR1 and CDR2 from the germline V gene are SGHKS and YYEKEE (reference sequence). The CDR3 is 15 residues long. V lost 0 bases to trimming and J lost 9 bases; unmatched junction nucleotides: 6. The CDR3 nucleotides read TGTGCCAGCAGCTTGGAGGGACAGGGGTTTGGGCCCCAGCATTTT. Its protein is CASSLEGQGFGPQHF.

V gene TRBV4-1 combines with J gene TRBJ1-1; D is ambiguous. Trimming removed 3 bases at V and 1 base at J, with 9 bases between. The germline V gene has CDR1 MGHRA and CDR2 YSYEKL. The CDR3 is made up of 14 amino acids. The CDR3 bases are TGCGCCAGCAGCCATCGACTGGAGAACACTGAAGCTTTCTTT. Encoded protein: CASSHRLENTEAFF.

Concerning this clonotype itself: Being one base from a much bigger clone, this may be a read error. The genes are TRBV5-6 and TRBJ1-2; D is perhaps TRBD1 (6 bases). Looked up from germline, CDR1 is SGHDT and CDR2 is YYEEEE. The CDR3 runs to 13 residues. V was cut by 9 bases and J by 2 bases, with 14 bases left in between. DNA for the CDR3: TGTGCCACCCAAGGACAGACAAACTATGGCTACACCTTC. Its protein product is CATQGQTNYGYTF.

The rearrangement uses TRBV5-4 and TRBJ2-7; TRBD1 aligns across 10 bases. V gave up 4 bases and J gave up 2 bases; unmatched junction bases: 3. The germline V gene has CDR1 SGHNT and CDR2 YYREEE (reference sequence). The CDR3 sequence is 14 residues long. Here the CDR3 DNA reads TGTGCCAGCAGCACGACAGGGGGCGCCTACGAGCAGTACTTC. It translates to CASSTTGGAYEQYF.

The sample holds many counts of this clonotype. The chain couples TRBV2 to TRBJ2-7; TRBD1 aligns across 8 bases. The CDR3 sequence is 14 residues long. V was clipped by 7 bases and J by 2 bases; unmatched bases: 7. CDR1 SNHLY and CDR2 FYNNEI come from the germline V gene. CDR3 amino acids: CASIPGQGAYEQYF. Written as DNA, the CDR3 is TGTGCCAGCATTCCTGGACAGGGTGCCTACGAGCAGTACTTC.

There are a few counts of this clonotype. The rearrangement links TRBV30 to TRBJ2-7; the match to TRBD1 covers 7 bases. Germline V gene sequence: CDR1 GTSNPN, CDR2 SVGIG (reference sequence). The V and J ends lost 1 base and 3 bases, in that order; junction bases with no gene match: 0. The CDR3 covers 12 residues. The CDR3 sequence: CAWSAGGYEQYF. DNA for the CDR3: TGTGCCTGGAGTGCAGGGGGCTACGAGCAGTACTTC. Drawing the rest from reference TRBV30 and TRBJ2-7, the complete variable domain is SQTIHQWPATLVQPVGSPLSLECTVEGTSNPNLYWYRQAAGRGLQLLFYSVGIGQISSEVPQNLSASRPQDRQFILSSKKLLLSDSGFYLCAWSAGGYEQYFGPGTRLTVT.

This clonotype has at least ten counts. V is TRBV7-3 and J is TRBJ2-7; D may correspond to TRBD1 or TRBD2 (5 bases each). V was cut by 2 bases and J by 2 bases, with 10 bases left in between. This CDR3 comprises 14 residues. In germline, CDR1 is SGHTA, CDR2 FQGTGA. The CDR3 here is CASSLLPGPYEQYF. The CDR3 DNA reads as TGTGCCAGCAGCTTATTACCGGGACCCTACGAGCAGTACTTC.

In this sample, this clonotype turned up a few times. The chain links TRBV29-1 to TRBJ2-4; 9 positions agree with TRBD1. Trimming removed 3 bases from V and 9 bases from J; junction bases left unmatched: 6. The CDR3 covers 13 residues. From germline, CDR1 is SQVTM and CDR2 ANQGSEA. The CDR3: CSVERDRDSIQYF. Written as DNA, the CDR3 is TGCAGCGTTGAGCGGGACAGGGACAGCATTCAGTACTTC.

Ten or more counts support this clonotype. This chain uses TRBV2 with TRBJ2-1, with 11 nucleotides matching TRBD2. V lost 7 bases to trimming and J lost 5 bases; unmatched junction nucleotides: 7. From germline, CDR1 is SNHLY and CDR2 FYNNEI. The CDR3 loop spans 15 amino acids. Here the CDR3 reads CASKGLAATDNEQFF. In nucleotides, the CDR3 is TGTGCCAGCAAGGGACTAGCGGCGACTGACAATGAGCAGTTCTTC. The whole variable domain, remainder taken from reference TRBV2 and TRBJ2-1, is EPEVTQTPSHQVTQMGQEVILRCVPISNHLYFYWYRQILGQKVEFLVSFYNNEISEKSEIFDDQFSVERPDGSNFTLKIRSTKLEDSAMYFCASKGLAATDNEQFFGPGTRLTVL.

This clonotype was detected only a few times. This chain connects TRBV24-1 to TRBJ1-2; no firm D call. The CDR3 spans 16 residues. Germline V lookup: CDR1 KGHDR, CDR2 SFDVKD. V was trimmed by 1 base and J by 2 bases, leaving 13 bases between them. CDR3 region: CATSDLRSPSNYGYTF. Written as DNA, the CDR3 is TGTGCCACCAGTGATTTAAGGTCCCCGTCCAACTATGGCTACACCTTC.

This clonotype was recorded many times. The CDR3 DNA reads as TGTGCCAGCAGCACCAGGGATGGCTACACCTTC. It translates to CASSTRDGYTF. This chain links TRBV7-8 with TRBJ1-2; tentative D call: TRBD1 (5 bases). The CDR3 spans 11 residues. CDR1 is SGHVS, CDR2 FQNEAQ, per germline. The V end was cut by 5 bases, the J end by 6 bases, with 7 bases between.

Ten or more counts support this clonotype. The chain joins TRBV11-3 to TRBJ2-1, with no clear D. CDR3 size: 14 residues. Trimming left V 2 bases short and J 4 bases short, with 9 bases between. Germline-derived CDR1 and CDR2 are SGHNT and YENEEA. CDR3 residues: CASSLRPSYNEQFF. As DNA, the CDR3 is TGTGCCAGCAGCTTACGCCCCTCATACAATGAGCAGTTCTTC.

The CDR3 bases are TGCAGCGTCAAGGGGACTCAGACCTACGAGCAGTACTTC. It is translated as CSVKGTQTYEQYF. The V call is TRBV29-1, the J call TRBJ2-7; D is possibly TRBD2 (6 bases). Germline loops: CDR1 SQVTM, CDR2 ANQGSEA. Trimming took off 6 bases at V and 2 bases at J, with 14 bases between the two ends. This CDR3 has 13 amino acids.

This clonotype was seen ten or more times. The chain is built from TRBV6-5 and TRBJ2-1; the D gene is possibly TRBD1 (6 bases). The CDR3 sequence is 19 residues long. Germline-derived CDR1 and CDR2 are MNHEY and SVGAGI. V was pared by 0 bases and J by 6 bases, with 24 bases between. CDR3 sequence reads: CASSYSTVAGTIWGNEQFF. Written as DNA, the CDR3 is TGTGCCAGCAGTTACTCGACAGTAGCAGGGACAATTTGGGGCAATGAGCAGTTCTTC.

Only a few counts were recorded for this clonotype. The J gene is TRBJ1-1, the V gene TRBV29-1, with no clear D. CDR1 is SQVTM and CDR2 is ANQGSEA in the germline V gene. V lost 5 bases, J lost 0 bases, and 7 bases lay in between. There are 12 residues in the CDR3. CDR3: CSVRPLNTEAFF. Here the CDR3 DNA reads TGCAGCGTTAGACCGCTGAACACTGAAGCTTTCTTT.